The sequence of this T cell receptor beta chain was determined in a study of blood T cell repertoires in COVID-19. Study summary: T cells, B-cell-depleted T cells, or PBMCs supplied cDNA or gDNA.

Authors' data handling: Amplifying reference gene primers gave estimates of nucleated cell counts. Libraries were prepared by immunoSEQ multiplex PCR; TCRdb keeps only in-frame clonotypes and omits some of them. That table furnishes V, J and clone size, whereas the DNA furnished D and trimming. The sample consists of 95,000 to 150,000 clones, about 85% of them appearing once. Material for sequencing was peripheral blood. This sequence originates from a man of 80 years or more with acute or convalescent COVID-19.

CDR3 residues: CASTRSGQGAGYTF. CDR3 coding DNA: TGTGCCAGCACCCGAAGTGGACAGGGGGCTGGCTACACCTTC. This sequence joins TRBV6-5 and TRBJ1-2; 11 bases line up with TRBD1. The trim removed 7 bases at V and 7 bases at J, leaving 8 bases unmatched. The CDR3 is 14 residues long. The germline CDR1 and CDR2 sequences are MNHEY and SVGAGI.